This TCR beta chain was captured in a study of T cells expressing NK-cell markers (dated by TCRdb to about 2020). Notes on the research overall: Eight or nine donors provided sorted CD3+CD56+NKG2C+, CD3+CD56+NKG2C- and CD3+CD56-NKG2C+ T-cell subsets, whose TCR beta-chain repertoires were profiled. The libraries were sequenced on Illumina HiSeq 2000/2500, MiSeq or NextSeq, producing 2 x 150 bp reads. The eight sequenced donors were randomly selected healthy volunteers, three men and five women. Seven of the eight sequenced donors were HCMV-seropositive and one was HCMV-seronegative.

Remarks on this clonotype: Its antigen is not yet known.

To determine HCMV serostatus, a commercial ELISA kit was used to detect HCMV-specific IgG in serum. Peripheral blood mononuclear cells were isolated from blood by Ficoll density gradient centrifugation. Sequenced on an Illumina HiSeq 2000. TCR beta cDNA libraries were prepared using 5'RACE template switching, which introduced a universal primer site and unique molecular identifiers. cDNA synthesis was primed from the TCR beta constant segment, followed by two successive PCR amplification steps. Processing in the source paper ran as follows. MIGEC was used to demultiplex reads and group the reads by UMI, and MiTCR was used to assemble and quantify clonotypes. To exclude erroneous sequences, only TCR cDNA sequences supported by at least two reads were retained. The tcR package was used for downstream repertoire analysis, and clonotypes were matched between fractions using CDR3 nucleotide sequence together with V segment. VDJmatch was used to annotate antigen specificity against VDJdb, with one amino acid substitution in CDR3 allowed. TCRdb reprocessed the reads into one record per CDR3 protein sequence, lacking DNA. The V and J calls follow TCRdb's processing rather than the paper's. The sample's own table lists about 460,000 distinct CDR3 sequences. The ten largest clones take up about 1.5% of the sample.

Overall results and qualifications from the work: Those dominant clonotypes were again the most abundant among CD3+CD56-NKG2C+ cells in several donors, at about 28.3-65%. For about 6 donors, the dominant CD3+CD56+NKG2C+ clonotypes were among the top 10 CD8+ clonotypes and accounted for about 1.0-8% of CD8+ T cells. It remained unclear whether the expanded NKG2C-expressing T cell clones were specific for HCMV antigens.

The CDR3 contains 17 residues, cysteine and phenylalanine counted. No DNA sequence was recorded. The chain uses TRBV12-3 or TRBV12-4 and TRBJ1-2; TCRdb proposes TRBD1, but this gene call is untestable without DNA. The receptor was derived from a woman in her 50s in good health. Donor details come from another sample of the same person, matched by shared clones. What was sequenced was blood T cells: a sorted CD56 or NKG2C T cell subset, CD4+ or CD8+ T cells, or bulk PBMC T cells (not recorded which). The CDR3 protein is CASSQPGQGTGVSGYTF.